The source of this T cell receptor beta chain is a study of blood T cell repertoires in COVID-19. About the research overall: Samples came from the United States, Italy and Spain, spanning acute and convalescent COVID-19.

Cohorts were determined from participant-reported clinical history. Exposed participants encountered a COVID-19 case during the 2 weeks preceding study entry. Only in-frame clones appear in the TCRdb table, and some are missing; sequencing was by immunoSEQ multiplex PCR. The sample contains roughly 320,000 clones, 85% to 95% of which appear only once. The CDR3 extends over 11 amino acids. Germline loops: CDR1 SNHLY, CDR2 FYNNEI. The germline V and J ends were trimmed by 6 bases and 5 bases, with 7 bases remaining between them. The material sequenced was PBMCs or T cells enriched from blood (not recorded which). The chain carries TRBV2 and TRBJ1-2; D call uncertain. This sequence was found in a woman in her 30s who had been exposed to COVID-19. For the CDR3, the DNA is TGTGCCAGCAGGGAGACTTATGGCTACACCTTC. This encodes CASRETYGYTF.